Presented here are 22 T cell receptor beta chains from one specimen sequenced in a study of CD8+CD57+ T cells in acquired aplastic anemia listed by TCRdb under 2018. These reads were obtained on an Illumina HiSeq 2000. TCR beta VDJ combination and CDR3 sequence profiling used genomic DNA as the template. Using fastp trimming at Q25 and MiXCR clonotype assembly, TCRdb reanalyzed the public sequencing data and kept in-frame beta chains. For every CDR3 protein sequence, its rows merge into one entry that carries the most common genes and DNA. This sample comprises roughly 250,000 distinct CDR3 sequences, approximately 86% of them detected only once. Of the sample, roughly 42% falls within the top ten clones. Flow cytometry had shown CD8+CD57+ cell expansion in the patients selected for sequencing. The source material was sorted CD4+, CD8+, or CD8+CD57+ T cells (not recorded which) from PBMCs. Source of these receptors: a human donor with aplastic anemia.

The chain recombines TRBV11-2 with TRBJ1-1; D call uncertain. This CDR3 spans 15 amino acids. Germline CDR1 reads SGHAT; CDR2 reads FQNNGV. The ends were cut back, 0 bases at V and 1 base at J, with 9 bases in the middle. CDR3 in amino acids: CASSLDTRWNTEAFF. CDR3 nucleotide sequence: TGTGCCAGCAGCTTAGACACCCGCTGGAACACTGAAGCTTTCTTT.

V usage is TRBV20-1 and J usage is TRBJ1-2, with D possibly being TRBD1 (5 bases). Per the germline V gene, CDR1 is DFQATT and CDR2 is SNEGSKA (reference sequence). Trimming pared 0 bases from V and 3 bases from J, leaving 11 bases between. The CDR3 is made up of 14 amino acids. The CDR3, as DNA: TGCAGTGCTAGAGAGAGGGGCACTGACTATGGCTACACCTTC. Translated, it gives CSARERGTDYGYTF.

About this clonotype: One end of the junction is discordant with germline, which a read error may explain. CDR3 bases: TGTGCCAGCAGCGACGGGACTAGCGGAATAGATACGCTCTTT. This sequence encodes CASSDGTSGIDTLF. The chain joins TRBV9 to TRBJ1-1; D possibly corresponds to TRBD1 (5 bases). This CDR3 has 14 residues. Germline lookup yields CDR1 SGDLS and CDR2 YYNGEE.

This clonotype was seen a handful of times. The V call is TRBV7-8, the J call TRBJ1-1; no firm D call. Trimming removed 1 base from V and 13 bases from J, with 22 bases in between. CDR3 size: 15 residues. Germline loops: CDR1 SGHVS, CDR2 FQNEAQ. The CDR3 sequence: CASSLEGAPDTQYFF. The CDR3 DNA is TGTGCCAGCAGCTTAGAGGGAGCTCCCGATACGCAGTATTTCTTT.

On this clonotype itself: At one end the junction does not follow the germline gene, possibly because of a read error. The chain uses TRBV19 and TRBJ2-3; 7 bases agree with TRBD2. CDR1 is LNHDA, CDR2 SQIVND, per germline (reference sequence). The CDR3 contains 15 residues. The CDR3 here is CASSIASGGTDTQYF. The CDR3 region has the DNA TGTGCCAGTAGTATAGCTAGCGGAGGCACAGATACGCAGTATTTC.

In this sample, this clonotype turned up once. A much bigger clone sits one base away, suggesting this may be a read error. The chain couples TRBV7-8 to TRBJ1-6, with 7 bases fitting TRBD1. Trimming removed 3 bases from V and 14 bases from J; junction bases left unmatched: 16. CDR3 length: 16 residues. Germline lookup yields CDR1 SGHVS and CDR2 FQNEAQ. The CDR3 nucleotides are TGTGCCAGCAGCTTTGATGCAGACGGGACAGCCCTTTCCCTCCACTTT. As protein: CASSFDADGTALSLHF.

The V gene is TRBV12-3 or TRBV12-4, the J gene TRBJ2-7; no reliable D call. V lost 6 bases, J lost 3 bases, and 15 bases lay in between. The CDR3 sequence is 14 residues long. In DNA, the CDR3 is TGTGCCAGCAGCGACCTGGTTCCCGTCTACGAGCAGTACTTC. This codes for CASSDLVPVYEQYF.

The chain is built from TRBV7-9 and TRBJ1-2, with 8 bases lining up with TRBD1. Trimming took 4 bases from V and 0 from J; bases not matched to a gene: 4. Germline-derived CDR1 and CDR2 are SEHNR and FQNEAQ (reference sequence). The CDR3 spans 15 residues. CDR3 nucleotide sequence: TGTGCCAGCAGCTCGGAGACAGGGGCTAACTATGGCTACACCTTC. Residues: CASSSETGANYGYTF.

The table lists this clonotype with a few counts. The CDR3 loop reads CASSPPPEGGNTDTQYF. The CDR3 DNA is TGTGCCAGCAGCCCCCCCCCGGAAGGGGGCAACACAGATACGCAGTATTTT. The rearrangement uses TRBV3-1 and TRBJ2-3; 7 bases agree with TRBD1. CDR1 is LGHDT and CDR2 is YNNKEL in the germline V gene (reference sequence). The CDR3 extends over 17 amino acids. The ends lost 4 bases at V and 2 bases at J; junction bases unmatched: 12.

As regards this clonotype: The junction departs from germline at one end; a sequencing error may be responsible. This sequence joins TRBV9 and TRBJ2-5, with D perhaps TRBD2 (5 bases). The CDR3 is 14 residues long. Germline CDR1 reads SGDLS; CDR2 reads YYNGEE. The CDR3: CASSRGSDTQTFDF. The CDR3, as DNA: TGTGCCAGCAGCAGAGGGTCAGATACGCAGACTTTTGACTTC.

There are a few counts of this clonotype. This CDR3 is missing its conserved last phenylalanine or tryptophan, likely due to a read error. Because the CDR3's place on the DNA is in doubt, the DNA is left out and the CDR3 is given as listed by TCRdb. This chain connects TRBV2 to TRBJ1-5; the table gives TRBD1 as D, unverified against the DNA. Germline V CDR1 and CDR2: SNHLY, FYNNEI. The CDR3 is 16 amino acids in total, end residues counted. The CDR3 sequence: CASSVGGQSTDTQYFV.

This rearrangement joins TRBV7-8 to TRBJ2-6, with D possibly TRBD1 on 5 matching bases. Trimming took off 1 base at V and 1 base at J, with 23 bases between the two ends. The CDR3 is made up of 21 amino acids. The V gene's germline CDR1 is SGHVS and CDR2 FQNEAQ. CDR3 nucleotides: TGTGCCAGCAGCTTAGGGGGCAGTCGGCAAATACCCGCGTCTGGGGCCAACGTCCTGACTTTC. Translation gives CASSLGGSRQIPASGANVLTF.

J is TRBJ2-3 and V is TRBV7-2, with a possible D match to TRBD1 (6 bases). Trimming cost V 5 bases and J 7 bases, with 19 bases left between them. The CDR3 runs to 15 residues. The germline V gene has CDR1 SGHTA and CDR2 FQGNSA. DNA of the CDR3: TGTGCCAGCAGCGTAGGGGGACGGACCGAAAATACGCAGTATTTT. Its protein is CASSVGGRTENTQYF. Variable domain in full (rest from reference TRBV7-2 and TRBJ2-3): GAGVSQSPSNKVTEKGKDVELRCDPISGHTALYWYRQSLGQGLEFLIYFQGNSAPDKSGLPSDRFSAERTGGSVSTLTIQRTQQEDSAVYLCASSVGGRTENTQYFGPGTRLTVL.

The chain combines TRBV15 with TRBJ2-7; D gene uncertain. Trimming left V 1 base short and J 10 bases short, with 17 bases between. Germline values: CDR1 LNHNV, CDR2 YYDKDF (reference sequence). The CDR3 loop spans 14 amino acids. DNA for the CDR3: TGTGCCACCAGCAGAGGCAGCGAGCACTATGCCCAGTACTTC. It is translated as CATSRGSEHYAQYF.

The gene calls are TRBV7-9 and TRBJ2-1, with D unclear. The CDR3 is 14 residues long. V was cut by 1 base and J by 5 bases, with 9 bases left in between. Germline CDR1 is SEHNR and CDR2 is FQNEAQ (reference sequence). The CDR3 DNA is TGTGCCAGCAGCTTAGGGGCAGCTAACAATGAGCAGTTCTTC. Translated: CASSLGAANNEQFF. The variable domain in full, with the rest retrieved from reference TRBV7-9 and TRBJ2-1, is DTGVSQNPRHKITKRGQNVTFRCDPISEHNRLYWYRQTLGQGPEFLTYFQNEAQLEKSRLLSDRFSAERPKGSFSTLEIQRTEQGDSAMYLCASSLGAANNEQFFGPGTRLTVL.

Notes on this clonotype: Likely a read error: the CDR3 ends without its conserved phenylalanine or tryptophan. The V and J genes are TRBV7-2 and TRBJ1-2; D not resolved. Germline CDR1 is SGHTA and CDR2 is FQGNSA. The CDR3 is made up of 13 amino acids. The ends were cut back, 5 bases at V and 10 bases at J, with 17 bases in the middle. The CDR3, as DNA: TGTGCCAGCAGCCAAGCCGTTGCTCGTGACTACACCTAT. As protein: CASSQAVARDYTY.

This clonotype is a singleton in its sample. The rearrangement uses TRBV7-9 and TRBJ1-6, with D perhaps matching TRBD1 (6 bases). CDR3 size: 16 residues. Per the germline V gene, CDR1 is SEHNR and CDR2 is FQNEAQ (reference sequence). Deletions cut 1 base from V and 15 bases from J, with 22 bases between. The CDR3 protein is CASSLVPGGLFFRLHF. The CDR3 DNA follows: TGTGCCAGCAGCTTAGTACCCGGGGGGCTGTTTTTTCGCCTCCACTTT.

In regard to this clonotype: An end of the junction differs from the germline gene, which may be a read error. The chain has TRBV13 and TRBJ2-5; TRBD1 matches at 7 bases. Germline-derived CDR1 and CDR2 are PRHDT and FYEKMQ (reference sequence). The CDR3 runs 14 residues. The CDR3 here is CASSRRQGPTYEHF. The DNA for the CDR3 is TGTGCCAGCAGCCGTAGACAGGGCCCGACCTACGAGCACTTC.

This chain joins TRBV2 and TRBJ1-2; tentative D call: TRBD1 (5 bases). The CDR3 contains 15 residues. The germline V gene encodes CDR1 SNHLY and CDR2 FYNNEI. V was shortened by 6 bases and J by 4 bases, with 18 bases between the two germline ends. CDR3 residues: CASSSAMGGSYGYTF. In DNA, the CDR3 is TGTGCCAGCAGCTCAGCGATGGGGGGGAGCTATGGCTACACCTTC.

Of note for this clonotype: This CDR3 fails to terminate in the conserved phenylalanine or tryptophan, so it likely reflects a read error. The chain employs TRBV7-9 and TRBJ2-1, with TRBD2 as a possible D gene (7 bases). CDR3 length: 13 residues. Germline V gives CDR1 SEHNR, CDR2 FQNEAQ (reference sequence). Trimming shortened V by 7 bases and J by 13 bases, and 20 bases separated the two germline ends. DNA for the CDR3: TGTGCCAGCACCCTAGGGGGGGTCCCCTCTCAGTTCAAC. Protein product: CASTLGGVPSQFN.

CDR3 coding DNA: TGCAGTGCTGGGGCGACATCCTATGGCTACACCTTC. It encodes CSAGATSYGYTF. The chain has TRBV20-1 and TRBJ1-2; the D gene is possibly TRBD1 (5 bases). From germline, CDR1 is DFQATT and CDR2 SNEGSKA (reference sequence). V gave up 5 bases and J gave up 4 bases, with 11 bases separating them. This CDR3 is 12 amino acids long.

As concerns this clonotype: This likely comes from a read error, as the CDR3 has no conserved phenylalanine or tryptophan at its end. The chain combines TRBV7-9 with TRBJ2-5; the D is unclear. Deletions cut 9 bases from V and 5 bases from J, with 13 bases between. CDR1 SEHNR and CDR2 FQNEAQ come from the germline V gene (reference sequence). The CDR3 covers 12 residues. The CDR3 loop is CARQWARETQYY. The CDR3 DNA reads as TGTGCCAGACAGTGGGCTAGGGAGACCCAGTACTAC.